Listed here is a single T cell receptor (beta chain). The sample belongs to a study of blood T cell repertoires in COVID-19. The overall study: The United States, Italy and Spain were the sources of the acute and convalescent COVID-19 samples. Sources were T cells, B-cell-depleted T cells, or PBMCs; the material itself was cDNA or gDNA.

In the authors' methods: Quantification of nucleated cells was approximated via reference gene primer amplification. Libraries were prepared by immunoSEQ multiplex PCR; TCRdb keeps only in-frame clonotypes and omits some of them. D and trimming come from the DNA, and the V and J calls and clone size come from that table. The sample has around 100,000 clones; roughly 80% are singletons. The ends were cut back, 4 bases at V and 6 bases at J, with 13 bases in the middle. The CDR3 runs to 14 residues. Germline V lookup: CDR1 MNHEY, CDR2 SVGAGI. The sequencing input was peripheral blood. This sequence joins TRBV6-5 and TRBJ2-1; TRBD1 is a possible D gene (6 bases). This TCR came from a woman aged 70-85 years with acute or convalescent COVID-19. CDR3 region: CASSLDRISNEQFF. CDR3 sequence (DNA): TGTGCCAGCAGTTTAGACAGGATAAGCAATGAGCAGTTCTTC.